The entry below describes one T cell receptor (beta chain). Its antigen is unknown. This sample is drawn from a study of T cell responses to AZD1222 COVID-19 vaccine. Assay used: immunoSEQ multiplex PCR; TCRdb lists only in-frame clones, some missing. This sample has about 200,000 clones, with around 93% found just once. Study observations and caveats: Two AZD1222 doses significantly raised spike-specific TCR breadth and depth over controls. Per reports, nearly half of all spike-specific TCRs target regions that are unmutated in variants.

The ends were cut back, 5 bases at V and 5 bases at J, with 9 bases in the middle. The germline V gene has CDR1 MDHEN and CDR2 SYDVKM. There are 12 residues in the CDR3. This chain uses TRBV28 with TRBJ1-2; D is unresolved. The sample in question was peripheral blood, obtained on day 0 of MenACWY control vaccination. This clonotype was sampled from an adult in good health. In DNA form, the CDR3 reads TGTGCCAGCAGTAATAGTAGGTATGGCTACACCTTC. Translated, it gives CASSNSRYGYTF.